This passage covers 18 T cell receptor beta chains from one sample sequenced in a study of cytomegalovirus exposure and HLA in healthy donors. TCRdb's table, derived via immunoSEQ multiplex PCR, lists solely in-frame clones and lacks some. Of around 250,000 clones in the sample, 90% were seen once. Sequenced input: PBMCs. The receptors derive from a woman under 30 in good health and CMV-seronegative.

The V and J genes are TRBV2 and TRBJ1-5; D possibly corresponds to TRBD1 (5 bases). The germline CDR1 and CDR2 sequences are SNHLY and FYNNEI. V lost 5 bases and J lost 0, with 11 bases in between. This CDR3 comprises 15 residues. CDR3 sequence reads: CASSYDRNSNQPQHF. The CDR3 DNA reads as TGTGCCAGCAGTTACGACAGAAATAGCAATCAGCCCCAGCATTTT.

This clone was observed once. This sequence joins TRBV29-1 and TRBJ2-7; TRBD2 matches at 8 bases. The germline V gene encodes CDR1 SQVTM and CDR2 ANQGSEA. CDR3 length: 16 amino acids. V lost 0 bases and J lost 0; bases outside the gene matches: 7. The CDR3 reads CSVEDREGPISYEQYF. The CDR3 DNA is TGCAGCGTTGAAGATCGGGAGGGACCGATCTCCTACGAGCAGTACTTC.

The CDR3 nucleotides are TGTGCCAGCAAGTTGGAGTTTCAGCCCCAGCATTTT. This codes for CASKLEFQPQHF. The chain recombines TRBV28 with TRBJ1-5, with D unclear. There are 12 residues in the CDR3. Trimming took off 7 bases at V and 6 bases at J, with 10 bases between the two ends. Germline CDR1 reads MDHEN; CDR2 reads SYDVKM. The full variable domain, with the rest looked up from reference TRBV28 and TRBJ1-5, is DVKVTQSSRYLVKRTGEKVFLECVQDMDHENMFWYRQDPGLGLRLIYFSYDVKMKEKGDIPEGYSVSREKKERFSLILESASTNQTSMYLCASKLEFQPQHFGDGTRLSIL.

This sequence joins TRBV5-6 and TRBJ2-1; TRBD2 aligns across 7 bases. Germline-derived CDR1 and CDR2 are SGHDT and YYEEEE. The CDR3 consists of 15 residues. V shed 6 bases and J 4 bases; nucleotides not matched to a gene: 10. The CDR3 region has the DNA TGTGCCAGCATCCCCTGGGGGGGGGATTACAATGAGCAGTTCTTC. Protein product: CASIPWGGDYNEQFF.

The CDR3 nucleotides are TGCAGCGTCGAAACTGTAGGGGGAGAGACCCAGTACTTC. It codes for CSVETVGGETQYF. The chain has TRBV29-1 and TRBJ2-5; TRBD1 is a possible D gene (6 bases). The germline V and J ends were trimmed by 6 bases and 4 bases, with 15 bases remaining between them. The CDR3 covers 13 residues. Germline assignment: CDR1 SQVTM and CDR2 ANQGSEA.

The genes are TRBV6-1 and TRBJ1-5; D is undetermined. The CDR3 totals 14 residues. Germline V gene data show CDR1 as MNHNS and CDR2 as SASEGT. V lost 4 bases to trimming and J lost 3 bases, with 10 bases between them. The CDR3 DNA reads TGTGCCAGCAGTGCAGCACAAAACAATCAGCCCCAGCATTTT. Protein product: CASSAAQNNQPQHF.

This chain links TRBV27 with TRBJ2-5; the match to TRBD1 covers 7 bases. The CDR3 spans 15 residues. Germline V gene data show CDR1 as MNHEY and CDR2 as SMNVEV (reference sequence). The junction had 14 bases not matched to a gene; V was cut back by 10 bases and J by 3 bases. CDR3 loop: CATGFVDRLEETQYF. DNA for the CDR3: TGTGCCACCGGATTCGTGGACAGGCTAGAAGAGACCCAGTACTTC.

The chain joins TRBV4-3 to TRBJ1-3, with 7 bases lining up with TRBD1. CDR1 LGHNA and CDR2 YSLEER come from the germline V gene. The CDR3 contains 17 residues. The ends lost 3 bases at V and 3 bases at J; junction bases unmatched: 11. As DNA, the CDR3 is TGCGCCAGCAGCCAGAATGATCAGACAGGGTTTGGAAACACCATATATTTT. Translation: CASSQNDQTGFGNTIYF.

This clone was recorded a few times. This chain links TRBV2 with TRBJ2-3; TRBD1 matches 11 bases. Germline loops: CDR1 SNHLY, CDR2 FYNNEI. CDR3 length: 15 residues. With V trimmed by 5 bases and J by 2 bases, 3 bases remained unmatched. The chain's CDR3 is CASSRDRGVTDTQYF. CDR3 nucleotides: TGTGCCAGCAGTCGGGACAGGGGGGTCACAGATACGCAGTATTTT.

V and J are TRBV4-3 and TRBJ2-2; D unresolved. CDR3 length: 15 residues. Germline V gives CDR1 LGHNA, CDR2 YSLEER. V lost 0 bases to trimming and J lost 2 bases, with 7 bases between them. The CDR3 reads CASSQDSVNTGELFF. CDR3 sequence (DNA): TGCGCCAGCAGCCAAGATTCAGTAAACACCGGGGAGCTGTTTTTT.

The rearrangement uses TRBV5-8 and TRBJ1-2, with TRBD1 matching over 7 bases. This CDR3 has 10 amino acids. CDR1 SGHTS and CDR2 YDEGEE come from the germline V gene. Germline trimming cut 6 bases from V and 12 bases from J; bases unmatched to any gene: 5. The CDR3 loop is CASNSQGHTF. The CDR3 DNA follows: TGTGCCAGCAACTCACAGGGGCACACCTTC. Drawing the rest from reference TRBV5-8 and TRBJ1-2, the complete variable domain is EAGVTQSPTHLIKTRGQQATLRCSPISGHTSVYWYQQALGLGLQFLLWYDEGEERNRGNFPPRFSGRQFPNYSSELNVNALELEDSALYLCASNSQGHTFGSGTRLTVV.

The genes are TRBV6-5 and TRBJ1-1; tentatively, D is TRBD1 (6 bases). Germline lookup yields CDR1 MNHEY and CDR2 SVGAGI. The CDR3 runs 13 residues. Trimming pared 0 bases from V and 6 bases from J, leaving 8 bases between. The CDR3 is CASSYSRTAEAFF. The CDR3 DNA sequence: TGTGCCAGCAGTTACTCTCGGACAGCTGAAGCTTTCTTT.

J is TRBJ2-7 and V is TRBV2, with a tentative D call TRBD2 (5 bases). The CDR3 has 14 amino acids. CDR1 and CDR2 from the germline V gene are SNHLY and FYNNEI. Trimming stripped 3 bases from V and 4 bases from J, with 13 bases between. CDR3 region: CASSDSGNGYEQYV. CDR3 DNA: TGTGCCAGCAGTGACTCGGGGAATGGGTACGAGCAGTACGTC.

The CDR3 reads CASSSPTESSYEQYV. In DNA, the CDR3 is TGTGCCAGCAGTTCCCCTACAGAAAGCTCCTACGAGCAGTACGTC. V is TRBV28 and J is TRBJ2-7; D unresolved. This CDR3 spans 15 amino acids. CDR1 is MDHEN, CDR2 SYDVKM, per germline. Trimming took off 4 bases at V and 0 bases at J, with 13 bases between the two ends.

This chain joins TRBV5-1 and TRBJ2-1, with 14 positions matching TRBD2. The CDR3 loop spans 21 amino acids. Trimming cost V 4 bases and J 9 bases; bases outside gene matches: 24. Looked up from germline, CDR1 is SGHRS and CDR2 is YFSETQ. The CDR3 loop is CASSVGRLAGGPARFRGEQFF. CDR3 bases: TGCGCCAGCAGCGTCGGGAGACTAGCGGGGGGGCCAGCTCGGTTTCGGGGTGAGCAGTTCTTC.

V gene TRBV4-3 combines with J gene TRBJ2-7; 14 positions match TRBD2. Germline V gene data show CDR1 as LGHNA and CDR2 as YSLEER. V lost 1 base and J lost 1; bases outside the gene matches: 0. The CDR3 has 16 residues. The CDR3 bases are TGCGCCAGCAGCCAAGGGACTAGCGGGGGGTCCTACGAGCAGTACTTC. Translating it yields CASSQGTSGGSYEQYF.

The J gene is TRBJ2-2, the V gene TRBV7-6, with 8 bases fitting TRBD2. The CDR3 is 15 residues long. Germline-derived CDR1 and CDR2 are SGHVS and FNYEAQ. V gave up 5 bases and J gave up 6 bases; unmatched junction bases: 8. CDR3 amino acids: CASSRTSLVSGELFF. CDR3 in DNA: TGTGCCAGCAGCCGGACTAGCCTAGTTTCCGGGGAGCTGTTTTTT.

This chain links TRBV7-3 with TRBJ2-1, with 14 positions matching TRBD2. The germline V gene encodes CDR1 SGHTA and CDR2 FQGTGA. This CDR3 contains 15 residues. The V and J ends lost 4 bases and 10 bases, in that order; junction bases with no gene match: 6. CDR3 sequence reads: CASSSSGTSGGEQFF. The CDR3 region has the DNA TGTGCCAGCAGCTCCTCGGGGACTAGCGGGGGCGAGCAGTTCTTC. The whole variable domain, filled in from reference TRBV7-3 and TRBJ2-1, reads GAGVSQTPSNKVTEKGKYVELRCDPISGHTALYWYRQSLGQGPEFLIYFQGTGAADDSGLPNDRFFAVRPEGSVSTLKIQRTERGDSAVYLCASSSSGTSGGEQFFGPGTRLTVL.